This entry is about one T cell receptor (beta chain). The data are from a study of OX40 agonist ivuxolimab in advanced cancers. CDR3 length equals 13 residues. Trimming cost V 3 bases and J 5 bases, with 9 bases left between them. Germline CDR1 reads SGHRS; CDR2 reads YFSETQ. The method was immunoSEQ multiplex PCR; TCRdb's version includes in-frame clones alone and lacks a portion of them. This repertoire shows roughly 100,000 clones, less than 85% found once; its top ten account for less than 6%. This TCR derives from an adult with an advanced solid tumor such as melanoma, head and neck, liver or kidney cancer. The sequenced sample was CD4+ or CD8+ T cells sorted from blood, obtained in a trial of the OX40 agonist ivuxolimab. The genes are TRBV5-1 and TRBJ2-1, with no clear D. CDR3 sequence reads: CASSSSVDNEQFF. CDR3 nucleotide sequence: TGCGCCAGCAGCTCATCGGTAGACAATGAGCAGTTCTTC.